This T cell receptor (beta chain) came from a study of quantifying T cell responses using KT2 cells. Study overall: cDNA was made from DNase-treated RNA using alpha and beta constant primers. Estimated efficiency of the T4 ligation step was above 8.5% under optimum conditions. A predetermined fluorescence threshold ended the second PCR, run as a qPCR.

Each cDNA got a UMI-containing oligo ligated at its 3' end. First-round PCR used about 4 cycles and beta primers RC1.1 and RC1.2 covering TRBC1 and TRBC2. TCRdb processed the UMI-ligation and nested PCR reads anew with MiXCR; each CDR3 protein has one entry. Seen here are about 30,000 distinct CDR3 sequences, 7.3% observed once, and the top ten hold 15% to 19%. Only a few counts were recorded for this clonotype. Antigen: not known. KT2 cells were mixed with fixed PBMC numbers at varying ratios. Study-wide results and limits: KT2 sequence counts showed saturation when very many KT2 cells were spiked in.

The origin of this receptor is a human donor. Sequenced sample: PBMCs spiked with cells of the T cell clone KT2.

The DNA of the CDR3 is TGTGCCAGCAGTCCCGACAGGGGTCCGAACAATGAGCAGTTCTTC. Translating it yields CASSPDRGPNNEQFF. V gene TRBV6-5 combines with J gene TRBJ2-1, with TRBD1 matching 8 bases. The junction had 8 bases not matched to a gene; V was cut back by 5 bases and J by 5 bases. This CDR3 has 15 amino acids. Germline V CDR1 and CDR2: MNHEY, SVGAGI.